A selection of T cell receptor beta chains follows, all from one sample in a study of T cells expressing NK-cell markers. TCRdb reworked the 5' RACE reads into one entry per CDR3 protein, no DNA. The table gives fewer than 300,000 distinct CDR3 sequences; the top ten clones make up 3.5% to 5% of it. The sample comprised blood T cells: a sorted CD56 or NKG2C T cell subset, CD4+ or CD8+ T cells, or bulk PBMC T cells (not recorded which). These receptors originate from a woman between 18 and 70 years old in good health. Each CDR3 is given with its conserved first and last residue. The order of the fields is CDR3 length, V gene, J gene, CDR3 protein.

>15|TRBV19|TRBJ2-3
CASSPTPGQGDTQYF
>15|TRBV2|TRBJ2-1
CASSEERGLYNEQFF
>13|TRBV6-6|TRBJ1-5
CASSIAGNQPQHF
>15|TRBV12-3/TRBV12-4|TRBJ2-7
CASSPLRGEGGEQYF
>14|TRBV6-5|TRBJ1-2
CASSYSYTNYGYTF
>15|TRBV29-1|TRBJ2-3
CSVVGTSGDPDTQYF
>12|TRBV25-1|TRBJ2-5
CASSRLRETQYF
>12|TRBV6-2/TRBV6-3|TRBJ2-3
CASSTEMGTQYF
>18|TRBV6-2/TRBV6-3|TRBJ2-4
CASSYPSGRARGKNIQYF
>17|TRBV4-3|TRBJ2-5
CASSQDFSGLGAETQYF
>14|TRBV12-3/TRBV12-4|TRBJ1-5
CASSVQRSNQPQHF
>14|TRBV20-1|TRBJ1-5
CSARGASGNQPQHF
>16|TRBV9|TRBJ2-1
CASSVAVAGESVEQFF
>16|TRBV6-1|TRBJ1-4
CASSEGWGATNEKLFF
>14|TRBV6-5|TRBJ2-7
CASSHKGGTYEQYF
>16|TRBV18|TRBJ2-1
CASSPRLGLASNEQFF
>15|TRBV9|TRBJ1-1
CASSARGGSNTEAFF
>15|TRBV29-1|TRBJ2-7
CSVLPVIGEGYEQYF
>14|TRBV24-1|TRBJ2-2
CATSEAGGTGELFF
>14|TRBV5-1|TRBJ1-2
CASSPGTEGVGYTF
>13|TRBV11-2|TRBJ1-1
CASSTQQGTEAFF
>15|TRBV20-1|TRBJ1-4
CSARDWWQDNEKLFF
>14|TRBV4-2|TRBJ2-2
CASSQFSGTGELFF
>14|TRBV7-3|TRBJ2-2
CASSLTSGARELFF
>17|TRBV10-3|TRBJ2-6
CAISLTGRSAGANVLTF
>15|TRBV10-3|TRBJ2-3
CAIRQTSGSTDTQYF
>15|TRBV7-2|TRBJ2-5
CASSLAYRGTETQYF
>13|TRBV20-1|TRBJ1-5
CSARGDPQGPQHF
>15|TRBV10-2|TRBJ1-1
CASSEVLGYAPASFF
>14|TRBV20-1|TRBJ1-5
CSARAQETNQPQHF
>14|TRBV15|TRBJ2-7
CATSREGLVYEQYF
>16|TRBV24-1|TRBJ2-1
CATSDSQRSSYNEQFF
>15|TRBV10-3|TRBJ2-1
CAISGRRTAYNEQFF
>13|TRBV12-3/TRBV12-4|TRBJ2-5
CASSLADRETQYF
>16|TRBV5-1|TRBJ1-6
CASSLVQRPWDSPLHF
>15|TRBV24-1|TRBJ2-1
CATSEPSGRWNEQFF
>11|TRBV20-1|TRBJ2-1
CSGASFNEQFF
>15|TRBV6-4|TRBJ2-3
CASSVQGARTDTQYF
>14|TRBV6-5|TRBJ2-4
CASSYSQGINIQYF
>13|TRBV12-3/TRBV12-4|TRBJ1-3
CASSLGGGNTIYF
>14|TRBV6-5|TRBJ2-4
CASSYDGGGRFQYF
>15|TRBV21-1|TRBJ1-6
CATLFAGSYNSPLHF
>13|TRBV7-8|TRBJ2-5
CASSLRQVPTQYF
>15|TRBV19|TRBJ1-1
CASSSGTVRGSEAFF